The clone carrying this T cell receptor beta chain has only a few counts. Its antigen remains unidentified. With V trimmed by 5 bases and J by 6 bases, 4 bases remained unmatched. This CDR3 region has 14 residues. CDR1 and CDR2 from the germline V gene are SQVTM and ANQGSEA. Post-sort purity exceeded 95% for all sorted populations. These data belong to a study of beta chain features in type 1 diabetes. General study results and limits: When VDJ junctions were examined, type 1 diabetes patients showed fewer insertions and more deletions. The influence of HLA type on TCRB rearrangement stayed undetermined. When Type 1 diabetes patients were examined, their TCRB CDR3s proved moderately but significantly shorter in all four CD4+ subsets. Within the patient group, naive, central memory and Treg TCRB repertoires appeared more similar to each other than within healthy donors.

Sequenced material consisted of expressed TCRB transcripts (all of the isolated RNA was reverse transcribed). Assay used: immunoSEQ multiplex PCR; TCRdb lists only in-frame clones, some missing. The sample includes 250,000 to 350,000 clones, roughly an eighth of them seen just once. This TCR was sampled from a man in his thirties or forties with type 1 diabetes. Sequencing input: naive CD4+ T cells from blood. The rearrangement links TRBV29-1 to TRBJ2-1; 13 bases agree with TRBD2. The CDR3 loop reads CSVPGTSGVNEQFF. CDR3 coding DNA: TGCAGCGTTCCCGGGACTAGCGGGGTCAATGAGCAGTTCTTC.